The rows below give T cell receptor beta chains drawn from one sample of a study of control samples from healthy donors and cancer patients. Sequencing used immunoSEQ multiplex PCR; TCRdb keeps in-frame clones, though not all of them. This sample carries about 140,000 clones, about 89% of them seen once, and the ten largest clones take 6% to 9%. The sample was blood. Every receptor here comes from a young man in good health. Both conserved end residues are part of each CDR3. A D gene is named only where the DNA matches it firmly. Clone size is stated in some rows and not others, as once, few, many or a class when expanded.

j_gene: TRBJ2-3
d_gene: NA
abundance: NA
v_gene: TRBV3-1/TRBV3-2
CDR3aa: CASSPLTETDTQYF
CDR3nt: TGTGCCAGCAGCCCCCTGACGGAGACAGATACGCAGTATTTT

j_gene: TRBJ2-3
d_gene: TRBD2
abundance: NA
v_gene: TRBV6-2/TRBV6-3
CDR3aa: CASSDRRGGTSTDTQYF
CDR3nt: TGTGCCAGCAGTGATCGGCGGGGGGGAACTAGCACAGATACGCAGTATTTT

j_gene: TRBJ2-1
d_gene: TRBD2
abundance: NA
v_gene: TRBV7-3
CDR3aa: CASSLTPGLAGVNEQFF
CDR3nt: TGTGCCAGCAGCTTAACCCCCGGGCTAGCGGGGGTAAATGAGCAGTTCTTC

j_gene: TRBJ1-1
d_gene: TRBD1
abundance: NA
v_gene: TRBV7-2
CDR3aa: CASSPDRGIVEAFF
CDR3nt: TGTGCCAGCAGCCCTGACAGGGGCATCGTTGAAGCTTTCTTT

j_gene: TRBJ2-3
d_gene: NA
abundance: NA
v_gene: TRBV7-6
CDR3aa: CASSHFSGDTQYF
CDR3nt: TGTGCCAGCTCCCATTTTTCCGGAGATACGCAGTATTTT

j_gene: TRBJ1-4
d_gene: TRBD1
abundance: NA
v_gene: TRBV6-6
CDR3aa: CASSRRRGLEEKLFF
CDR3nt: TGTGCCAGCAGTCGCCGCAGGGGGCTTGAGGAAAAACTGTTTTTT

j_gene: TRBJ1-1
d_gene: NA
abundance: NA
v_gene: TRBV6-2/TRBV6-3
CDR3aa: CASSYARYTEAFF
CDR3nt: TGTGCCAGCAGTTATGCCAGATACACTGAAGCTTTCTTT

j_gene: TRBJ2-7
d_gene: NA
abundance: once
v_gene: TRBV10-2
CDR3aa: CASSEYRISYEQYF
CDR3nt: TGCGCCAGCAGTGAATACCGCATCTCCTACGAGCAGTACTTC

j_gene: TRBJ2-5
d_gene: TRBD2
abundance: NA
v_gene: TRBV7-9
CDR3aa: CASSRGPGGETQYF
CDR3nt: TGTGCCAGCAGCCGGGGTCCGGGAGGAGAGACCCAGTACTTC

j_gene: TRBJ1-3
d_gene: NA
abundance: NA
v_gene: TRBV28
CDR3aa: CASSSAGQKNTIYF
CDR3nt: TGTGCCAGCAGCTCCGCGGGGCAGAAAAACACCATATATTTT

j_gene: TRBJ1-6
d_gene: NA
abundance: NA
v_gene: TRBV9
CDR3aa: CASSVDNGYHNSPLHF
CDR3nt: TGTGCCAGCAGCGTAGACAACGGCTACCATAATTCACCCCTCCACTTT

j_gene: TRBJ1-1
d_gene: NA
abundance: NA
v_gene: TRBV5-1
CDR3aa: CASSLAGDGTEAFF
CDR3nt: TGCGCCAGCAGCTTGGCCGGGGATGGGACTGAAGCTTTCTTT

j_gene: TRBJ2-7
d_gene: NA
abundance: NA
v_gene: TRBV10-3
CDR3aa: CAISESGTPYEQYF
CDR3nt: TGTGCCATCAGTGAGTCCGGGACACCCTACGAGCAGTACTTC

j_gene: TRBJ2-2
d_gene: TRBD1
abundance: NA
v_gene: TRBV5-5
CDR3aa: CASIPGQGPRGELFF
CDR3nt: TGTGCCAGCATCCCGGGACAGGGGCCGAGGGGGGAGCTGTTTTTT

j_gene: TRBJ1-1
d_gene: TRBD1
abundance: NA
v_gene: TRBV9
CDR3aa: CASSEDRGGSVSSEAFF
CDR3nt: TGTGCCAGCAGCGAGGACAGGGGAGGGTCAGTAAGCTCTGAAGCTTTCTTT

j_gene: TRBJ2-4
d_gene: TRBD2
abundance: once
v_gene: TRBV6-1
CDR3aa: CASSVRLSGGAGAKNIQYF
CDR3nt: TGTGCCAGCAGTGTCCGGCTTAGCGGGGGGGCCGGGGCCAAAAACATTCAGTACTTC

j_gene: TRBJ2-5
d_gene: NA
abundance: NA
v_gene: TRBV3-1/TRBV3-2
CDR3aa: CASSQGPQETQYF
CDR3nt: TGTGCCAGCAGCCAGGGACCACAAGAGACCCAGTACTTC

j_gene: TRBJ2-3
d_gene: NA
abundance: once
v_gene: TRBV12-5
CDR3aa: CASGLYTGGTDTQYF
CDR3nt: TGTGCTAGTGGTTTGTACACGGGGGGCACAGATACGCAGTATTTT

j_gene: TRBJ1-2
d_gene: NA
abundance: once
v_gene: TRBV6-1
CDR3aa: CASSELDGDSTNYGYTF
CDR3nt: TGTGCCAGCAGTGAACTCGACGGAGATTCTACTAACTATGGCTACACCTTC

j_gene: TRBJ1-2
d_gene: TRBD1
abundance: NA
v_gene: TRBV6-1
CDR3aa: CASSEARGTGNGYTF
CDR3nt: TGTGCCAGCAGTGAAGCGAGGGGGACAGGGAATGGCTACACCTTC

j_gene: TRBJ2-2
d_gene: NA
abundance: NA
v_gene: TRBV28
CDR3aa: CASSRGPLVGELFF
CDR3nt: TGTGCCAGCAGCCGCGGACCCCTGGTCGGGGAGCTGTTTTTT

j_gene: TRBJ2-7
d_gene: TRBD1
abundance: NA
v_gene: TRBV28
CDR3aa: CASSPLRDRSYEQYF
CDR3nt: TGTGCCAGCAGTCCCCTCCGGGACAGATCCTACGAGCAGTACTTC

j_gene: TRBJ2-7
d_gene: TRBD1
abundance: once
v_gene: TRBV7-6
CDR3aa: CASSITPGQGNGEQYF
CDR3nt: TGTGCCAGCAGCATAACTCCGGGACAGGGGAACGGGGAGCAGTACTTC

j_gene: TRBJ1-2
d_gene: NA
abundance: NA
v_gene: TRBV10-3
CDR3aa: CAISGGEQNSYGYTF
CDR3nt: TGTGCCATCAGTGGAGGGGAACAAAATAGTTATGGCTACACCTTC

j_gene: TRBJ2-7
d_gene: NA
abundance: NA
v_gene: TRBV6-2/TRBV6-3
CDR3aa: CASSYSTASYEQYF
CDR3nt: TGTGCCAGCAGTTACTCGACAGCTTCCTACGAGCAGTACTTC

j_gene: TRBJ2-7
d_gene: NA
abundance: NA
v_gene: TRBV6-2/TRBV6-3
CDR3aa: CASSLQDTPYEQYF
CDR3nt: TGTGCCAGCAGCTTACAGGATACCCCCTACGAGCAGTACTTC

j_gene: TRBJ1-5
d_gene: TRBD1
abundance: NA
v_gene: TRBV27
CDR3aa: CASSLQSRTGGRQPQHF
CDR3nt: TGTGCCAGCAGTTTACAATCACGGACAGGGGGCCGGCAGCCCCAGCATTTT

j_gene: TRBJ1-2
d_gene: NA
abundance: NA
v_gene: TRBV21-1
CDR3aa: CASSKNSTEAGYTF
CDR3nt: TGTGCCAGCAGCAAAAATTCGACGGAGGCTGGCTACACCTTC

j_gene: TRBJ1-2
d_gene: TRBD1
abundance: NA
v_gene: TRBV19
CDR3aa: CASRQGTGFYGYTF
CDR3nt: TGTGCCAGTAGACAAGGGACAGGTTTTTATGGCTACACCTTC

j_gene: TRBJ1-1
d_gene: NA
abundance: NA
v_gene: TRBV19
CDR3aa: CASSPGHVGVAEAFF
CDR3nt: TGTGCCAGTAGTCCGGGACACGTAGGCGTCGCTGAAGCTTTCTTT

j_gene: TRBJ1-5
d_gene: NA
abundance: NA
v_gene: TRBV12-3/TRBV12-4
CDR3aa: CASSGGPQPQHF
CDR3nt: TGTGCCAGCAGTGGGGGGCCTCAGCCCCAGCATTTT

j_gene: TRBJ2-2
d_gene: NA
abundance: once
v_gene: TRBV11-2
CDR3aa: CASNGPPGAPGELFF
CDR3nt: TGTGCCAGCAACGGACCCCCGGGGGCACCCGGGGAGCTGTTTTTT

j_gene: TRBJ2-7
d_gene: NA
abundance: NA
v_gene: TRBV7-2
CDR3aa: CASSLVRAGAYEQYF
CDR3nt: TGTGCCAGCAGCTTAGTCAGGGCAGGGGCCTACGAGCAGTACTTC

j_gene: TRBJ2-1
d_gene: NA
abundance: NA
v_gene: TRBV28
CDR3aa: CASSSRSTLNEQFF
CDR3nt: TGTGCCAGCAGTTCGCGAAGCACCCTCAATGAGCAGTTCTTC

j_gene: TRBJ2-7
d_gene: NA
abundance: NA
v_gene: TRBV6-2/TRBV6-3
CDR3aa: CASSYGLLYEQYF
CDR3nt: TGTGCCAGCAGTTACGGACTTCTTTACGAGCAGTACTTC

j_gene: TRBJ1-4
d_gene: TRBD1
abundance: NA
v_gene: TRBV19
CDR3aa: CASSNSGQGIGKLFF
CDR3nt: TGTGCCAGTAGTAATTCGGGACAGGGAATTGGAAAACTGTTTTTT

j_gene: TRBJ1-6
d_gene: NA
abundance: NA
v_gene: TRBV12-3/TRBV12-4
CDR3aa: CASSLTGFTALHF
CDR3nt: TGTGCCAGCAGTTTGACAGGATTCACGGCCCTCCACTTT

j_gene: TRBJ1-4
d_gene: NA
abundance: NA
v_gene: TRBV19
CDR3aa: CASSARTSTNEKLFF
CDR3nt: TGTGCCAGTAGTGCTCGGACTTCAACTAATGAAAAACTGTTTTTT

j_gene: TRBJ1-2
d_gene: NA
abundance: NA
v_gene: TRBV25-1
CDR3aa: CASSKLDYGYTF
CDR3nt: TGTGCCAGCAGTAAGTTGGACTATGGCTACACCTTC

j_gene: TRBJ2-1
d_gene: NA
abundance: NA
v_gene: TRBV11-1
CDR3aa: CASSPQGVISNEQFF
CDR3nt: TGTGCCAGCAGCCCACAGGGAGTGATTTCAAATGAGCAGTTCTTC

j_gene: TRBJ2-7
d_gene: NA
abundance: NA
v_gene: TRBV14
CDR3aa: CASSQEVGIGYEQYF
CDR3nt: TGTGCCAGCAGCCAAGAGGTAGGGATCGGGTACGAGCAGTACTTC

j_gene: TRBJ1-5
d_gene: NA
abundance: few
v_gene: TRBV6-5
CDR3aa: CASSYTPNQPQHF
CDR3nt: TGTGCCAGCAGTTACACCCCAAATCAGCCCCAGCATTTT

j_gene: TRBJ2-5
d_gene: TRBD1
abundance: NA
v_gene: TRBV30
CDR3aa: CAWSQGTVTQETQYF
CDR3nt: TGTGCCTGGAGTCAGGGGACAGTGACCCAAGAGACCCAGTACTTC

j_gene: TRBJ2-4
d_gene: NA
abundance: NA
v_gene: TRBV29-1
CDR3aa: CSGRVAKNIQYF
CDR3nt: TGCAGCGGTAGGGTAGCCAAAAACATTCAGTACTTC

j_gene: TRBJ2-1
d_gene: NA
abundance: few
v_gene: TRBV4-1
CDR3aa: CASSQDSGGDYNEQFF
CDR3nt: TGCGCCAGCAGCCAAGATTCAGGGGGGGATTACAATGAGCAGTTCTTC

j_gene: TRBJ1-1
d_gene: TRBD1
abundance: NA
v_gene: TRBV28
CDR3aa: CASSGRTGGWDTEAFF
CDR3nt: TGTGCCAGCAGCGGTAGGACAGGGGGCTGGGACACTGAAGCTTTCTTT

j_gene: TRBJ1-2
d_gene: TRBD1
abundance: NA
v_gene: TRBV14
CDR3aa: CASSTGGGYGYTF
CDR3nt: TGTGCCAGTAGTACAGGGGGTGGCTATGGCTACACCTTC

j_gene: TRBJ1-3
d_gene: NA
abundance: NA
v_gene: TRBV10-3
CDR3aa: CAIRGTDLSSGNTIYF
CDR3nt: TGTGCCATCAGGGGGACGGACCTAAGCTCTGGAAACACCATATATTTT

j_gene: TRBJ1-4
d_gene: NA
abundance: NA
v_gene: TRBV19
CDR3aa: CATSREAGEKLFF
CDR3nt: TGTGCAACTTCGAGGGAGGCGGGTGAAAAACTGTTTTTT

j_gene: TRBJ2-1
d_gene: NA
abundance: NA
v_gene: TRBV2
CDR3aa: CASGRTNYNEQFF
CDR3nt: TGTGCCAGCGGCAGGACCAACTACAATGAGCAGTTCTTC

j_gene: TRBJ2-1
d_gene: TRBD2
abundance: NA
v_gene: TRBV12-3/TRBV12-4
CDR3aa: CASSGTRAGEQFF
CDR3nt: TGTGCCAGCAGTGGGACTAGGGCCGGTGAGCAGTTCTTC

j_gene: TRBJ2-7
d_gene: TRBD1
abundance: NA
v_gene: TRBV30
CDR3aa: CAWSWGQGAIDEQYF
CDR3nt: TGTGCCTGGAGTTGGGGACAGGGGGCCATCGACGAGCAGTACTTC